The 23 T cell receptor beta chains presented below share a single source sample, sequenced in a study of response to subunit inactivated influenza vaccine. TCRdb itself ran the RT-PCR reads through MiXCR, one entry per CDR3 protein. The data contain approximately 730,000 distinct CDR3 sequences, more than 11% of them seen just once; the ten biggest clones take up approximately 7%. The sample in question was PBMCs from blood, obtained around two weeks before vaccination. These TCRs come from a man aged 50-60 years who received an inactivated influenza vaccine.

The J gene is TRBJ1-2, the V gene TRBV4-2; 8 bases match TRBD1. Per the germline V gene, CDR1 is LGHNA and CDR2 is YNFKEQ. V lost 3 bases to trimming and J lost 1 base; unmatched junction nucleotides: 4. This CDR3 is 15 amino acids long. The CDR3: CASSQGTGDNYGYTF. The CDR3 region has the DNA TGTGCCAGCAGCCAGGGGACAGGAGATAACTATGGCTACACCTTC.

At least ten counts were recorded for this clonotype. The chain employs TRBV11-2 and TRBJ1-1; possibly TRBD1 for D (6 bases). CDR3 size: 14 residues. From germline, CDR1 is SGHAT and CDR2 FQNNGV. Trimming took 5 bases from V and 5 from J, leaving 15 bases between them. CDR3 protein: CASSPTGVGTEAFF. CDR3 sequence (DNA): TGTGCCAGCAGCCCGACAGGAGTAGGGACTGAAGCTTTCTTT.

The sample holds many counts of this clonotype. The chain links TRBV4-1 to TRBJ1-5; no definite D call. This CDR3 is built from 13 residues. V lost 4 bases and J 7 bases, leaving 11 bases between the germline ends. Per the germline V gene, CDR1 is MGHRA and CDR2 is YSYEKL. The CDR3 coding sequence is TGCGCCAGCAGCCGGTTTGGAGGGCAGCCCCAGCATTTT. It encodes CASSRFGGQPQHF.

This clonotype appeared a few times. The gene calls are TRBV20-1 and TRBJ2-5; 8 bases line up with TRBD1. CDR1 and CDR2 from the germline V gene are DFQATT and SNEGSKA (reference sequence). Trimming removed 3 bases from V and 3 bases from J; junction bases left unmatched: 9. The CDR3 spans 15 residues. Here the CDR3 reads CSASLNRGMEETQYF. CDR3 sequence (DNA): TGCAGTGCTAGCCTAAACAGGGGGATGGAAGAGACCCAGTACTTC.

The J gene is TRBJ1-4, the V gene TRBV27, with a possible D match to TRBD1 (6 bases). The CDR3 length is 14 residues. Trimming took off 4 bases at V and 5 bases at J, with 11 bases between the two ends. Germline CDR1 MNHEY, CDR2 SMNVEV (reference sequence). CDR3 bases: TGTGCCAGCAGTTCGCTAGGGGGGAATGAAAAACTGTTTTTT. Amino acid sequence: CASSSLGGNEKLFF.

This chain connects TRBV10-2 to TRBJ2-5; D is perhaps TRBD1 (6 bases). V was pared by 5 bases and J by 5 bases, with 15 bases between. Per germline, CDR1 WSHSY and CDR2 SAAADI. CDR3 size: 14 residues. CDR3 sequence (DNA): TGCGCCAGCAGTCCGACAGGACAAGGCGAGACCCAGTACTTC. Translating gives CASSPTGQGETQYF.

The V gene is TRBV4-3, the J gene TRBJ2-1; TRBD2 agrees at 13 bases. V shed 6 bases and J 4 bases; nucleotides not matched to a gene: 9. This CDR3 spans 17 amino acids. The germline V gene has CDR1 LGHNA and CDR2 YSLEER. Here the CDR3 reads CASRPGLAGSIYNEQFF. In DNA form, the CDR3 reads TGCGCCAGCAGGCCGGGACTAGCGGGGTCCATTTACAATGAGCAGTTCTTC.

Here the CDR3 DNA reads TGTGCCAGCAGCTTGGGACACGTAATCTCCTACAATGAGCAGTTCTTC. Residues: CASSLGHVISYNEQFF. The rearrangement joins TRBV5-6 to TRBJ2-1; D gene ambiguous. The CDR3 consists of 16 residues. V was clipped by 0 bases and J by 0 bases, with 10 bases between them. Germline assignment: CDR1 SGHDT and CDR2 YYEEEE.

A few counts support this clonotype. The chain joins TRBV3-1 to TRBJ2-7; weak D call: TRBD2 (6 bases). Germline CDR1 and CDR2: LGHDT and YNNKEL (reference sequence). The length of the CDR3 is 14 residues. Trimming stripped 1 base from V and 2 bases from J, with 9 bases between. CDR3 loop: CASSQGDFTYEQYF. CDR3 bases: TGTGCCAGCAGCCAAGGGGACTTTACCTACGAGCAGTACTTC.

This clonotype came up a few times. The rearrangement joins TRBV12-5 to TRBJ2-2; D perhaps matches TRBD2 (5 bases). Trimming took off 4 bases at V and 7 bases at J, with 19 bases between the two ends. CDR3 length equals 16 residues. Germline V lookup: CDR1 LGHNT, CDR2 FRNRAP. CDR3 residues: CASGSAVFGSGGELFF. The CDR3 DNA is TGTGCTAGTGGTTCAGCGGTGTTTGGGAGTGGCGGGGAGCTGTTTTTT.

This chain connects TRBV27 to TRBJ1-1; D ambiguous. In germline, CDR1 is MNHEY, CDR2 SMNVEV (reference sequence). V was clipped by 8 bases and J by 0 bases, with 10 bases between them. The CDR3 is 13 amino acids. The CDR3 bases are TGTGCCAGCGGGAGCGGGATGAACACTGAAGCTTTCTTT. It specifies CASGSGMNTEAFF.

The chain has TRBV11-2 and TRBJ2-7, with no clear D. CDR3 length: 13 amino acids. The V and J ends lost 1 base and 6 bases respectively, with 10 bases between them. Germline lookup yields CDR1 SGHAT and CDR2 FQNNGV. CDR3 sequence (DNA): TGTGCCAGCAGCTTAGGGGCAGTCTCCGAGCAGTACTTC. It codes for CASSLGAVSEQYF. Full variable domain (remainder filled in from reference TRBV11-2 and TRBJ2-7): EAGVAQSPRYKIIEKRQSVAFWCNPISGHATLYWYQQILGQGPKLLIQFQNNGVVDDSQLPKDRFSAERLKGVDSTLKIQPAKLEDSAVYLCASSLGAVSEQYFGPGTRLTVT.

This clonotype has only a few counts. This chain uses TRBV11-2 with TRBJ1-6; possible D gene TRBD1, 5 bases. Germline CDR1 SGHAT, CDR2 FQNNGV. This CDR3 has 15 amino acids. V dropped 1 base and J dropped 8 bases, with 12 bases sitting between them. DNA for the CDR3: TGTGCCAGCAGCTTAGGTCAGGGACTATATTCACCCCTCCACTTT. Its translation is CASSLGQGLYSPLHF.

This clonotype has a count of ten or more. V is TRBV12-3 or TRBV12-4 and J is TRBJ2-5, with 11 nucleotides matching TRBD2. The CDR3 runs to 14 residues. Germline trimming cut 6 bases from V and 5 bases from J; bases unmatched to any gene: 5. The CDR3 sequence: CASSYSGRGETQYF. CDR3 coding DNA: TGTGCCAGCAGCTATAGCGGGAGGGGGGAGACCCAGTACTTC.

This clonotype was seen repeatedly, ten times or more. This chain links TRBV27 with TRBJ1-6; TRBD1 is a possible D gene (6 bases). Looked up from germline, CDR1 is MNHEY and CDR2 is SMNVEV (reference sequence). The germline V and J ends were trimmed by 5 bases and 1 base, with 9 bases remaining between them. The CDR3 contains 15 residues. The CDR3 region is CASSRQESYNSPLHF. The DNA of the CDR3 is TGTGCCAGCAGTCGACAGGAGTCCTATAATTCACCCCTCCACTTT.

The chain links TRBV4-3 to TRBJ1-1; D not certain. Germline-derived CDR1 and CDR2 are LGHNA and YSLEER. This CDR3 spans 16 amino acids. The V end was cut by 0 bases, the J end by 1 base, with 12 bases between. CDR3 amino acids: CASSQDYRTANTEAFF. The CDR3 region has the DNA TGCGCCAGCAGCCAAGATTATCGGACGGCGAACACTGAAGCTTTCTTT.

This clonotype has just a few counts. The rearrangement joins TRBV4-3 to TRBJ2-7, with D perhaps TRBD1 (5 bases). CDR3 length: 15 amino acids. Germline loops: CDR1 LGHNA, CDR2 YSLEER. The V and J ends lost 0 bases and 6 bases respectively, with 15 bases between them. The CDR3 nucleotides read TGCGCCAGCAGCCAAGAAATTCAGGGTCAGGGCGAGCAGTACTTC. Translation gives CASSQEIQGQGEQYF.

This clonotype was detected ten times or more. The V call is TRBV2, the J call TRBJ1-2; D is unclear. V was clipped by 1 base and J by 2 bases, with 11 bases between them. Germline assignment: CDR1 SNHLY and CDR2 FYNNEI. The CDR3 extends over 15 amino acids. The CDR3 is CASSEVDKYNYGYTF. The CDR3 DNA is TGTGCCAGCAGTGAAGTCGACAAGTACAACTATGGCTACACCTTC.

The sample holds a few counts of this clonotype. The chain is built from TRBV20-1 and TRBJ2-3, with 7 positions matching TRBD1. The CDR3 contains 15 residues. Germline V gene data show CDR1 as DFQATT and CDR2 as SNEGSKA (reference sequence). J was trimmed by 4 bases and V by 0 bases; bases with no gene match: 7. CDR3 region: CSARDTGVIADTQYF. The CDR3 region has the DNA TGCAGTGCTAGAGATACAGGGGTGATAGCAGATACGCAGTATTTT.

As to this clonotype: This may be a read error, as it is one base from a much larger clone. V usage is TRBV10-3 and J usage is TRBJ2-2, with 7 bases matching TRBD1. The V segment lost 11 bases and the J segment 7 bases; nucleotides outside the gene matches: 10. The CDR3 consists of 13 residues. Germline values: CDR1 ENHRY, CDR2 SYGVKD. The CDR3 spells CASQGKHSGELFF. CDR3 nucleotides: TGTGCCTCACAGGGGAAGCATAGCGGGGAGCTGTTTTTT.

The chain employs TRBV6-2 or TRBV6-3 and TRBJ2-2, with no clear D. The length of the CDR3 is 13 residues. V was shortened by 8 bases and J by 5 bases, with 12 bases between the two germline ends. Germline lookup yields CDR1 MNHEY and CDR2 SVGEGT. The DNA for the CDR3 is TGTGCCAGCGGACGGACCCAGACCGGGGAGCTGTTTTTT. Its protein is CASGRTQTGELFF.

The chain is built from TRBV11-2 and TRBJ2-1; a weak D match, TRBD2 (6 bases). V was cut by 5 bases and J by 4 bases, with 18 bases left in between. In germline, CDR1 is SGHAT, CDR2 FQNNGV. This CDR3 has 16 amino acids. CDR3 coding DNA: TGTGCCAGCAGCCTTGGAGGTTATGGGGGGTACAATGAGCAGTTCTTC. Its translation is CASSLGGYGGYNEQFF.

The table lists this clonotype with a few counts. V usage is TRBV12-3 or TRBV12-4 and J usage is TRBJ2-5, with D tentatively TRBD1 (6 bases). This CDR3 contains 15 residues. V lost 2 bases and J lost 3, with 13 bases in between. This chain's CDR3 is CASSLQGLIEETQYF. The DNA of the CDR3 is TGTGCCAGCAGTTTACAGGGGCTGATTGAAGAGACCCAGTACTTC.